The rows below give T cell receptor beta chains drawn from one sample of a study of T-cell reconstitution after alpha-beta-depleted transplantation in children. One entry per CDR3 protein, called by TCRdb with MiXCR from the PCR reads. Seen here are more than 300,000 distinct CDR3 sequences, about 17% observed once, and the top ten hold roughly two fifths. Sequences were derived from PBMCs, mostly from graft donor cells, sampled 360 days after TCRalphabeta/CD19-depleted stem cell transplant. All receptors come from a male patient under 10 years old who had a stem cell transplant for acute lymphoblastic leukemia, so the T cells may come from the graft donor. Both conserved end residues are part of each CDR3. D genes are given only for firm matches. A row's size may be missing; if present it is once, few, many or a size class.

>TRBJ2-5|-|TRBV12-3/TRBV12-4|many
CASSRGSRQETQYF
TGTGCCAGCAGTCGAGGGTCCCGACAAGAGACCCAGTACTTC
>TRBJ2-7|-|TRBV6-5|-
CASSYGDTSYEQYF
TGTGCCAGCAGTTACGGGGACACTTCCTACGAGCAGTACTTC
>TRBJ1-1|TRBD1|TRBV7-9|-
CASSSRDREGTEAFF
TGTGCCAGCAGCAGCCGGGACAGGGAAGGGACTGAAGCTTTCTTT
>TRBJ1-1|-|TRBV5-1|-
CASSSQGMGEAFF
TGCGCCAGCAGCTCCCAGGGGATGGGTGAAGCTTTCTTT
>TRBJ1-1|TRBD1|TRBV25-1|-
CASSWDREAFF
TGTGCCAGCAGTTGGGACAGGGAGGCTTTCTTT
>TRBJ2-5|-|TRBV5-4|-
CASSLGQAGETQYF
TGTGCCAGCAGCTTGGGTCAGGCTGGGGAGACCCAGTACTTC
>TRBJ1-2|-|TRBV28|-
CASSLSATSSTPTGYGYTF
TGTGCCAGCAGTTTATCCGCGACATCCTCCACTCCTACGGGTTATGGCTACACCTTC
>TRBJ1-1|TRBD1|TRBV6-2/TRBV6-3|few
CASSYDPLGQGGTEAFF
TGTGCCAGCAGTTACGATCCCCTTGGACAGGGAGGGACTGAAGCTTTCTTT
>TRBJ2-7|-|TRBV20-1|-
CSARDVRDGYEQYF
TGCAGTGCTAGAGATGTGCGGGATGGCTACGAGCAGTACTTC
>TRBJ2-3|TRBD2|TRBV28|-
CASSLSGLGVDTQYF
TGTGCCAGCAGTTTAAGCGGACTAGGAGTAGATACGCAGTATTTT
>TRBJ2-7|-|TRBV20-1|few
CSAESDEWLYEQYF
TGCAGTGCTGAATCGGACGAGTGGCTCTACGAGCAGTACTTC
>TRBJ2-1|-|TRBV7-9|few
CASSLAGTLSYNEQFF
TGTGCCAGCAGCTTAGCCGGGACCCTCTCATACAATGAGCAGTTCTTC
>TRBJ2-5|TRBD1|TRBV15|few
CATSTGTEETQYF
TGTGCCACCAGCACCGGGACAGAAGAGACCCAGTACTTC
>TRBJ2-3|-|TRBV20-1|-
CSSGQDTQYF
TGCAGTTCCGGACAGGATACGCAGTATTTT
>TRBJ2-5|-|TRBV29-1|many
CSGSGLLQETQYF
TGCAGCGGCTCGGGGCTACTACAAGAGACCCAGTACTTC
>TRBJ2-1|TRBD2|TRBV29-1|-
CSVEVGGLAGGNYNEQFF
TGCAGCGTTGAAGTCGGGGGACTAGCGGGAGGAAATTACAATGAGCAGTTCTTC
>TRBJ2-7|-|TRBV12-3/TRBV12-4|many
CASSLAGNTYEQYF
TGTGCCAGCAGTTTAGCAGGGAACACCTACGAGCAGTACTTC
>TRBJ2-7|-|TRBV5-1|-
CASSLAQGTPYEQYF
TGCGCCAGCAGCTTGGCCCAGGGGACCCCCTACGAGCAGTACTTC
>TRBJ2-7|TRBD1|TRBV4-2|many
CASSRDRGSYEQYF
TGTGCCAGCAGCCGAGACAGGGGGTCCTACGAGCAGTACTTC
>TRBJ2-1|TRBD2|TRBV20-1|few
CSAPTAGGPTNYNEQFF
TGCAGTGCACCCACGGCGGGAGGGCCAACCAATTACAATGAGCAGTTCTTC
>TRBJ1-2|-|TRBV7-2|-
CASSLRDRGVGYTF
TGTGCCAGCAGCTTAAGAGATAGGGGAGTTGGCTACACCTTC
>TRBJ2-7|TRBD1|TRBV7-9|many
CASSEKTGGSYEQYF
TGTGCCAGCAGCGAGAAGACAGGGGGGTCCTACGAGCAGTACTTC
>TRBJ2-3|-|TRBV29-1|-
CSVRGGGPDTQYF
TGCAGCGTTCGGGGAGGGGGGCCGGATACGCAGTATTTT
>TRBJ1-5|TRBD1|TRBV20-1|few
CSATGDRGNQPQHF
TGCAGTGCCACAGGGGATAGGGGCAATCAGCCCCAGCATTTT
>TRBJ1-5|-|TRBV12-3/TRBV12-4|many
CASSLEWRQPQHF
TGTGCCAGCAGTTTAGAATGGCGGCAGCCCCAGCATTTT
>TRBJ2-1|-|TRBV28|few
CASSLGGAGHYNEQFF
TGTGCCAGCAGTTTAGGAGGAGCGGGACACTACAATGAGCAGTTCTTC
>TRBJ2-7|-|TRBV28|-
CASSLLGSEQYF
TGTGCCAGCAGTTTGTTGGGTTCCGAGCAGTACTTC
>TRBJ2-4|TRBD2|TRBV28|many
CASGPLAGGDIQYF
TGTGCCAGCGGCCCTCTAGCGGGGGGGGACATTCAGTACTTC
>TRBJ2-1|TRBD2|TRBV12-3/TRBV12-4|few
CASSFRRLAGLSSYNEQFF
TGTGCCAGCAGTTTTCGTCGGCTAGCGGGGCTGAGCTCCTACAATGAGCAGTTCTTC
>TRBJ2-7|-|TRBV4-2|many
CASSQEVRVSSYEQYF
TGTGCCAGCAGCCAAGAGGTCAGGGTCAGCTCCTACGAGCAGTACTTC
>TRBJ2-5|-|TRBV21-1|-
CASSKGGAYLHQETQYF
TGTGCCAGCAGCAAAGGGGGGGCCTACTTACATCAAGAGACCCAGTACTTC
>TRBJ2-1|-|TRBV5-8|-
CASSLPGLNEQFF
TGTGCCAGCAGCTTGCCGGGCCTCAATGAGCAGTTCTTC
>TRBJ2-5|TRBD2|TRBV10-3|-
CAISVSSGRSGTQYF
TGTGCCATCAGTGTCTCTAGCGGGAGAAGCGGGACCCAGTACTTC
>TRBJ2-1|-|TRBV7-9|-
CASSLTSIYNEQFF
TGTGCCAGCAGCCTAACCTCTATATACAATGAGCAGTTCTTC
>TRBJ2-1|-|TRBV4-1|-
CASSHSPSFEQFF
TGCGCCAGCAGCCATTCCCCCAGTTTTGAGCAGTTCTTC
>TRBJ2-3|TRBD1|TRBV6-2/TRBV6-3|-
CASSYPWAGTGGSSSTDTQYF
TGTGCCAGCAGTTACCCCTGGGCCGGGACAGGGGGTTCTTCTAGCACAGATACGCAGTATTTT
>TRBJ2-2|-|TRBV12-3/TRBV12-4|many
CASSPAGNINTGELFF
TGTGCCAGCAGCCCAGCGGGCAATATTAACACCGGGGAGCTGTTTTTT
>TRBJ2-1|TRBD1|TRBV4-2|-
CASSLLQDRVNEQFF
TGTGCCAGCAGCCTACTCCAGGACAGGGTGAATGAGCAGTTCTTC
>TRBJ1-1|-|TRBV28|-
CASSFEGVANTEAFF
TGTGCCAGCAGTTTTGAGGGGGTGGCGAACACTGAAGCTTTCTTT
>TRBJ2-1|TRBD1|TRBV18|few
CASSPGTAGVHEQFF
TGTGCCAGCTCACCCGGGACAGCTGGGGTGCATGAGCAGTTCTTC
>TRBJ2-5|-|TRBV7-9|few
CASSGPGWGTQYF
TGTGCCAGCAGCGGACCCGGGTGGGGGACCCAGTACTTC
>TRBJ2-3|TRBD1|TRBV7-8|few
CASSDAGTGPQDTQYF
TGTGCCAGCAGCGACGCCGGGACAGGACCTCAAGATACGCAGTATTTT
>TRBJ2-2|-|TRBV12-3/TRBV12-4|many
CASVLYTGELFF
TGTGCCAGCGTCCTTTACACCGGGGAGCTGTTTTTT
>TRBJ2-1|TRBD2|TRBV28|many
CASSLWAGAKNEQFF
TGTGCCAGCAGTTTATGGGCGGGAGCGAAGAATGAGCAGTTCTTC
>TRBJ2-3|TRBD2|TRBV6-2/TRBV6-3|many
CASSNPFERGITDTQYF
TGTGCCAGCAGTAACCCTTTTGAGCGGGGCATCACAGATACGCAGTATTTT
>TRBJ1-1|TRBD1|TRBV29-1|few
CSAWDRVTEAFF
TGCAGCGCCTGGGACAGGGTGACTGAAGCTTTCTTT
>TRBJ2-7|-|TRBV18|many
CASSPRDGIRSEQYF
TGTGCCAGCTCACCGAGGGACGGGATTCGGTCCGAGCAGTACTTC
>TRBJ1-1|-|TRBV12-3/TRBV12-4|many
CASSRQENTEAFF
TGTGCCAGCAGTAGACAGGAGAACACTGAAGCTTTCTTT
>TRBJ2-7|-|TRBV12-3/TRBV12-4|-
CASSLTGFPYEQYF
TGTGCCAGCAGTCTAACAGGGTTTCCCTACGAGCAGTACTTC
>TRBJ2-3|TRBD2|TRBV24-1|-
CATTGRAGTSGNFSTDTQYF
TGTGCCACCACAGGAAGAGCAGGGACTAGCGGAAACTTTAGCACAGATACGCAGTATTTT
>TRBJ1-1|-|TRBV5-1|few
CASSLMTVNTEAFF
TGCGCCAGCAGCTTGATGACGGTGAACACTGAAGCTTTCTTT
>TRBJ1-5|TRBD1|TRBV2|-
CASSQDRGHQPQHF
TGTGCCAGCAGTCAGGACAGGGGACATCAGCCCCAGCATTTT
>TRBJ1-1|-|TRBV28|few
CASSFPRGGGHTEAFF
TGTGCCAGCAGTTTTCCTCGAGGGGGGGGGCACACTGAAGCTTTCTTT
>TRBJ1-2|TRBD1|TRBV12-3/TRBV12-4|few
CASSRDRDYYGYTF
TGTGCCAGCAGTAGGGACAGGGACTACTATGGCTACACCTTC
>TRBJ1-4|TRBD1|TRBV28|few
CASRDSNEKLFF
TGTGCCAGTCGGGACAGTAATGAAAAACTGTTTTTT
>TRBJ2-7|-|TRBV7-2|many
CASSLTGPPVYEQYF
TGTGCCAGCAGCTTGACGGGACCTCCCGTCTACGAGCAGTACTTC
>TRBJ2-2|-|TRBV3-1|-
CASNQLYTGLTGELFF
TGTGCCAGCAACCAACTCTATACAGGCCTCACCGGGGAGCTGTTTTTT
>TRBJ2-3|-|TRBV6-2/TRBV6-3|many
CASRGGLLTDTQYF
TGTGCCAGCAGAGGGGGACTCCTCACAGATACGCAGTATTTT
>TRBJ2-6|-|TRBV16|-
CASSPDGRGLSGANVLTF
TGTGCCAGCAGCCCCGACGGCCGCGGCCTCTCTGGGGCCAACGTCCTGACTTTC